The 2 T cell receptor beta chains below come from one sample, sequenced in a study of regulatory and conventional T cells in RAG deficiency. Assay: immunoSEQ multiplex PCR; the TCRdb copy retains only in-frame clones and omits some. The table lists 45,000 to 50,000 clones, just under 90% of them singletons, with roughly 0.51% in the top ten. Genomic DNA came from blood conventional CD4+ T cells gated CD25-low CD127-high. These data were also filed under a second study, of regulatory T cells. That paper adds: Primers: 52 TRBV forward and 13 TRBJ reverse.

Sample: CD4+ effector T cells sorted from blood. Receptor source: a human donor in good health.

This chain uses TRBV6-1 with TRBJ1-2; D gene uncertain. Germline CDR1 MNHNS, CDR2 SASEGT. V lost 6 bases and J 4 bases, leaving 12 bases between the germline ends. CDR3 length: 13 amino acids. CDR3: CASRPPSFYGYTF. The CDR3 region has the DNA TGTGCCAGCAGACCCCCATCCTTCTATGGCTACACCTTC.

This sequence joins TRBV25-1 and TRBJ2-7; 9 nucleotides agree with TRBD1. The CDR3 has 17 residues. The trim removed 3 bases at V and 1 base at J, leaving 10 bases unmatched. The V gene's germline CDR1 is MGHDK and CDR2 SYGVNS. Here the CDR3 DNA reads TGTGCCAGCAGTGATCGAACAGGGGGCCCCAAATCCTACGAGCAGTACTTC. This codes for CASSDRTGGPKSYEQYF.